Each of the 15 T cell receptor beta chains below was sequenced from the same sample in a study of blood T cell repertoires in COVID-19 (dated by TCRdb to about 2020). Libraries were constructed by the immunoSEQ multiplex PCR assay. Not all clones reach the TCRdb copy of this immuneACCESS table, which keeps in-frame sequences only. Checked studies attribute under half of the gap to unresolved V genes and leave the rest unexplained. A total of under 200,000 clones appear in this sample, about 85% of them only once. Jointly, the top ten make up about 5.3% of the sample. Sequencing was carried out using PBMCs or T cells enriched from blood (not recorded which). Receptors were obtained from a woman in her thirties or forties with acute COVID-19.

The rearrangement joins TRBV19 to TRBJ2-2; possibly TRBD2 for D (5 bases). Between the trimmed V and J ends, which lost 5 bases and 5 bases, there was a span of 15 bases. The CDR3 has 15 residues. CDR1 is LNHDA and CDR2 is SQIVND in the germline V gene (reference sequence). CDR3 coding DNA: TGTGCCAGTAGTGGCGGACTTTTGCGGACCGGGGAGCTGTTTTTT. Its translation: CASSGGLLRTGELFF.

This clone was counted only a few times. The V and J genes are TRBV6-5 and TRBJ1-6; D is perhaps TRBD1 (5 bases). The length of the CDR3 is 14 residues. V shed 6 bases and J shed 7 bases, with 13 bases lying between them. CDR1 MNHEY and CDR2 SVGAGI come from the germline V gene. The CDR3, as DNA: TGTGCCAGCAGCGACGACAGTGAGAATTCACCCCTCCACTTT. Translation gives CASSDDSENSPLHF.

In this sample, this clone turned up once. The DNA for the CDR3 is TGTGCCAGCAGCCCTACTAGCACCGCAGATACGCAGTATTTT. Its translation: CASSPTSTADTQYF. The chain links TRBV11-3 to TRBJ2-3, with a tentative D call TRBD2 (6 bases). The V and J ends lost 5 bases and 4 bases respectively, with 13 bases between them. Looked up from germline, CDR1 is SGHNT and CDR2 is YENEEA. The CDR3 totals 14 residues.

The gene calls are TRBV5-4 and TRBJ1-5, with D possibly TRBD1 on 6 matching bases. The germline gives CDR1 SGHNT, CDR2 YYREEE (reference sequence). This CDR3 contains 14 residues. With 1 base removed from V and 6 bases from J, the gap between germline ends came to 11 bases. The CDR3 loop reads CASSLMGARQPQHF. As DNA, the CDR3 is TGTGCCAGCAGCTTGATGGGGGCTCGTCAGCCCCAGCATTTT.

CDR3 residues: CSARRGTEQYV. The CDR3 DNA reads TGCAGTGCTAGACGGGGGACCGAGCAGTACGTC. V is TRBV20-1 and J is TRBJ2-7; weak D call: TRBD2 (6 bases). V was cut by 2 bases and J by 6 bases, with 8 bases left in between. The CDR3 runs 11 residues. Looked up from germline, CDR1 is DFQATT and CDR2 is SNEGSKA (reference sequence).

The chain uses TRBV4-1 and TRBJ2-7; 7 bases are a match to TRBD2. V lost 1 base and J lost 6; bases outside the gene matches: 6. Germline assignment: CDR1 MGHRA and CDR2 YSYEKL. The CDR3 loop spans 14 amino acids. This CDR3 is CASSQVAGVAEQYF. The DNA for the CDR3 is TGCGCCAGCAGCCAAGTCGCGGGAGTTGCCGAGCAGTACTTC.

CDR3 in DNA: TGTGCCTGGAGCGTGACAGGGAATTATGGCTACACCTTC. The encoded protein is CAWSVTGNYGYTF. The chain employs TRBV30 and TRBJ1-2, with 7 nucleotides matching TRBD1. CDR1 and CDR2 (germline): GTSNPN, SVGIG (reference sequence). Unmatched junction bases numbered 6, after V lost 3 bases and J lost 5 bases. This CDR3 is built from 13 residues.

The rearrangement joins TRBV5-5 to TRBJ2-5, with 8 nucleotides matching TRBD1. There are 14 residues in the CDR3. Germline V gene sequence: CDR1 SGHKS, CDR2 YYEKEE (reference sequence). The J segment lost 5 bases and the V segment lost 3 bases, leaving 6 bases of the junction unmatched. This CDR3 reads CASSSDRGDETQYF. The CDR3 region has the DNA TGTGCCAGCAGCTCCGACAGGGGAGACGAGACCCAGTACTTC.

The chain has TRBV7-2 and TRBJ2-2; TRBD2 matches at 9 bases. V dropped 3 bases and J dropped 1; count of bases not matched to a gene: 0. The CDR3 runs to 15 residues. Per germline, CDR1 SGHTA and CDR2 FQGNSA. As DNA, the CDR3 is TGTGCCAGCAGCTTGACTAGCGGGAACACCGGGGAGCTGTTTTTT. Its translation: CASSLTSGNTGELFF.

This clone has ten or more counts. The rearrangement uses TRBV29-1 and TRBJ1-1; D unclear. Looked up from germline, CDR1 is SQVTM and CDR2 is ANQGSEA. CDR3 size: 10 residues. Trimming removed 6 bases from V and 11 bases from J, with 13 bases in between. In DNA, the CDR3 is TGCAGCGTCCTGAAAGAGGTCGCTTTCTTT. It specifies CSVLKEVAFF. The full variable domain, in which reference TRBV29-1 and TRBJ1-1 provide the parts outside the CDR3, is SAVISQKPSRDICQRGTSLTIQCQVDSQVTMMFWYRQQPGQSLTLIATANQGSEATYESGFVIDKFPISRPNLTFSTLTVSNMSPEDSSIYLCSVLKEVAFFGQGTRLTVV.

As regards this clone: Different DNA sequences within this sample yield the same CDR3. V gene TRBV19 combines with J gene TRBJ1-2, with D possibly TRBD1 on 6 matching bases. Germline CDR1 and CDR2: LNHDA and SQIVND (reference sequence). V was cut by 7 bases and J by 4 bases, with 13 bases left in between. The CDR3 runs to 13 residues. Here the CDR3 DNA reads TGTGCCAGTACGGGAAGGGGGGGCTATGGCTACACCTTC. It translates to CASTGRGGYGYTF.

The chain combines TRBV5-4 with TRBJ2-4; TRBD2 matches at 13 bases. The junction had 7 bases not matched to a gene; V was cut back by 4 bases and J by 6 bases. This CDR3 is 16 amino acids long. Germline CDR1 SGHNT, CDR2 YYREEE (reference sequence). CDR3 amino acids: CASSGGTSGGGNIQYF. The CDR3 DNA follows: TGTGCCAGCAGCGGAGGCACTAGCGGGGGGGGAAACATTCAGTACTTC.

The J gene is TRBJ1-2, the V gene TRBV6-1; D may be TRBD1 (6 bases). Germline-derived CDR1 and CDR2 are MNHNS and SASEGT. There are 15 residues in the CDR3. Trimming cost V 7 bases and J 4 bases, with 19 bases left between them. The CDR3 coding sequence is TGTGCCAGCACCACGGACAGCCGAGGCTTCTATGGCTACACCTTC. This encodes CASTTDSRGFYGYTF.

The chain couples TRBV19 to TRBJ2-7; 7 bases are shared with TRBD1. Germline CDR1 is LNHDA and CDR2 is SQIVND (reference sequence). The CDR3 length is 16 residues. Trimming cost V 0 bases and J 5 bases; bases outside gene matches: 10. CDR3 DNA sequence: TGTGCCAGTAGTATAGATGGGACAGTCTCCAGTGACGAGCAGTACTTC. It codes for CASSIDGTVSSDEQYF. Filled out from reference TRBV19 and TRBJ2-7, the complete variable domain reads DGGITQSPKYLFRKEGQNVTLSCEQNLNHDAMYWYRQDPGQGLRLIYYSQIVNDFQKGDIAEGYSVSREKKESFPLTVTSAQKNPTAFYLCASSIDGTVSSDEQYFGPGTRLTVT.

This chain uses TRBV25-1 with TRBJ2-1; TRBD2 agrees at 12 bases. V was pared by 3 bases and J by 2 bases, with 2 bases of the junction left unmatched. Germline CDR1 MGHDK, CDR2 SYGVNS. The CDR3 sequence is 16 residues long. The CDR3 nucleotides read TGTGCCAGCAGTGACCTAGCGGGAGGGACCTACAATGAGCAGTTCTTC. Its translation: CASSDLAGGTYNEQFF.